This TCR beta chain was recovered during a study of cytomegalovirus exposure and HLA in healthy donors. Whole-study results and caveats: Most sequenced TCRs were rare (though some public TCRs occurred in many donors).

Primers for the PCR totalled 60 Vbeta and 13 Jbeta. The table came from immunoSEQ multiplex PCR; TCRdb's copy has only in-frame clones and leaves some out. This sample carries approximately 160,000 clones, more than 75% of them seen once, and the ten largest clones take 0.96%. Trimming cost V 3 bases and J 2 bases, with 14 bases left between them. This CDR3 spans 15 amino acids. From germline, CDR1 is MNHEY and CDR2 SVGAGI. A note on this clone: Its target is not known.

The specimen was PBMCs. This clonotype originated in a girl aged 2-10 years in good health and CMV-seropositive. This chain links TRBV6-5 with TRBJ2-7; tentative D call: TRBD1 (5 bases). In DNA form, the CDR3 reads TGTGCCAGCAGTTATCGCCCACAGGATGCCTACGAGCAGTACTTC. Protein product: CASSYRPQDAYEQYF.